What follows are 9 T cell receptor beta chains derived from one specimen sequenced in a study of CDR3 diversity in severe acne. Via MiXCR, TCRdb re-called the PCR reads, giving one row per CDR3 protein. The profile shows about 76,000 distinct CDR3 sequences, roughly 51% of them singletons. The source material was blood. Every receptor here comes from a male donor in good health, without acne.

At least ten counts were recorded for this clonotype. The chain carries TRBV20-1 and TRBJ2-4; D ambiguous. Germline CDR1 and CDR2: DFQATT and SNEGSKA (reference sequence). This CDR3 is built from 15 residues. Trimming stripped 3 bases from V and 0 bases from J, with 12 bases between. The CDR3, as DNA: TGCAGTGCTAGGGACCCGATTCTAGCCAAAAACATTCAGTACTTC. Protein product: CSARDPILAKNIQYF.

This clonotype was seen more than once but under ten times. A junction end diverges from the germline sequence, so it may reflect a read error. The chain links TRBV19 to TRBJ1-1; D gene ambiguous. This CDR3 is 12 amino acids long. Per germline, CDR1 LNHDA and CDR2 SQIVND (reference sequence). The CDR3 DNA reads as TGTGCCAGTACTATAAAGGGAACTGAAGCTTTCTTT. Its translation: CASTIKGTEAFF.

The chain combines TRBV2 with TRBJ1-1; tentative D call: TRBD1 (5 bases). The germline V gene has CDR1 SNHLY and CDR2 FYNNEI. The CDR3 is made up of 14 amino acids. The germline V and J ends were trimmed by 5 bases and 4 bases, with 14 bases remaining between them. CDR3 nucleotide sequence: TGTGCCAGCAGTCGGCAGGGTATGCGCACTGAAGCTTTCTTT. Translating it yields CASSRQGMRTEAFF.

CDR3: CSAETSGRSSYNEQFF. CDR3 nucleotide sequence: TGCAGTGCTGAGACTAGCGGGAGGAGCTCCTACAATGAGCAGTTCTTC. The gene calls are TRBV20-1 and TRBJ2-1; TRBD2 matches 13 bases. The CDR3 is made up of 16 amino acids. V dropped 5 bases and J dropped 0; count of bases not matched to a gene: 4. Germline loops: CDR1 DFQATT, CDR2 SNEGSKA (reference sequence).

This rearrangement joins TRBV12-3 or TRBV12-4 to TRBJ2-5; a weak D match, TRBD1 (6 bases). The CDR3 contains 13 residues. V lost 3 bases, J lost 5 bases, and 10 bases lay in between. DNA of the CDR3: TGTGCCAGCAGTTTTAGGGGGTGGGAGACCCAGTACTTC. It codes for CASSFRGWETQYF.

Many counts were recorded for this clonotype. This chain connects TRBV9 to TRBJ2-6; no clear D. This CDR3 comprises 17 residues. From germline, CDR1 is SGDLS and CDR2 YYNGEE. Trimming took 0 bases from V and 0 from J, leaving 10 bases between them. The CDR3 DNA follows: TGTGCCAGCAGCGTAGACAAGGGTAACTCTGGGGCCAACGTCCTGACTTTC. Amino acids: CASSVDKGNSGANVLTF.

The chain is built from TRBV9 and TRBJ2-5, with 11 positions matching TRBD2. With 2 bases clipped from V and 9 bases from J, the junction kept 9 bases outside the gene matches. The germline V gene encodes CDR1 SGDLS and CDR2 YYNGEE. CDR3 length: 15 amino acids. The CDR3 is CASSVSLAGEGAQYF. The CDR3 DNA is TGTGCCAGCAGCGTGTCACTAGCGGGAGAGGGGGCCCAGTACTTC.

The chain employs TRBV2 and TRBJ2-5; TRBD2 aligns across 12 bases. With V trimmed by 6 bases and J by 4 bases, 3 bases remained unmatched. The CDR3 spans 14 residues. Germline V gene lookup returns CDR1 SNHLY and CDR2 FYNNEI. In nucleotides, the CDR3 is TGTGCCAGCAGCCCTAGCGGGGGGGTAGAGACCCAGTACTTC. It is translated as CASSPSGGVETQYF.

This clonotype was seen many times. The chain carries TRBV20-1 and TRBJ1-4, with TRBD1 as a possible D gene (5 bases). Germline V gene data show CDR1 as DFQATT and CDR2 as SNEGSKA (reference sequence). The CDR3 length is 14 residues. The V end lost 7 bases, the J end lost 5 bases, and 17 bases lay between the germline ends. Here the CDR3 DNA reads TGCAGTGTTAGGATAGGGACTATCAATGAAAAACTGTTTTTT. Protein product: CSVRIGTINEKLFF.